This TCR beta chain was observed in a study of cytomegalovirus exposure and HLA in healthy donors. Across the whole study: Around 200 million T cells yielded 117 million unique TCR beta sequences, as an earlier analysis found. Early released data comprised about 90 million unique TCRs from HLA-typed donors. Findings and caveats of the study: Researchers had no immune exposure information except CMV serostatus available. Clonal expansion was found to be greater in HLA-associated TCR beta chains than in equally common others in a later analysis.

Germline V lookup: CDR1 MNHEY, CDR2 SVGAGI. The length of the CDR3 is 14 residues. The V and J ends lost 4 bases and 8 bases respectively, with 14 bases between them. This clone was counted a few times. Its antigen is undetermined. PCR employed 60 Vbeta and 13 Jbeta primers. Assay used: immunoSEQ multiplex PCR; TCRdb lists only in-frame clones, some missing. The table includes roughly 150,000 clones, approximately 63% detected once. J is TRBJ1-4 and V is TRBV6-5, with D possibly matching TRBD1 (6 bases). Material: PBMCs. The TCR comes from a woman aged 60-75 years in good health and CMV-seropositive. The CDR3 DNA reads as TGTGCCAGCAGTTCCCAGGGGATTAGGGAAAAACTGTTTTTT. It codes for CASSSQGIREKLFF.